A selection of T cell receptor beta chains follows, all from one sample in a study of T cells after yellow fever vaccination. One entry per CDR3 protein results from TCRdb running MiXCR on the 5' RACE reads. The sample includes under 250,000 distinct CDR3 sequences, about 7.1% of them seen just once. Source: CD4+ T cells sorted from PBMCs, taken 15 days after the yellow fever booster vaccination. Receptors were obtained from a man aged 25 to 40 who received the YFV17D yellow fever vaccine. Each CDR3 is given with its conserved first and last residue. The order of the fields is D gene, clone size, J gene, V gene, CDR3 protein, CDR3 DNA. The D gene is left open where the match is weak. Clone size is given for some rows only: seen once, a few or many times, or a class if the clone is expanded.

>-|-|TRBJ2-1|TRBV20-1
CSANSRTKSSYNEQFF
TGCAGTGCTAACTCGAGGACTAAGAGCTCCTACAATGAGCAGTTCTTC
>-|-|TRBJ1-2|TRBV19
CASSIDERKGYTF
TGTGCCAGTAGTATAGACGAGAGGAAGGGCTACACCTTC
>-|few|TRBJ1-2|TRBV7-2
CASSLIGGDGYGYTF
TGTGCCAGCAGCTTAATCGGCGGGGATGGCTATGGCTACACCTTC
>TRBD1|few|TRBJ2-7|TRBV6-1
CASSSGTGVRREQYF
TGTGCCAGCAGCTCCGGGACAGGGGTGAGGCGCGAGCAGTACTTC
>-|many|TRBJ2-3|TRBV5-1
CASRLQASPTDTQYF
TGCGCCAGCAGGTTACAGGCCTCCCCTACAGATACGCAGTATTTT
>TRBD2|-|TRBJ2-1|TRBV5-6
CASSLAASGVYNEQFF
TGTGCCAGCAGCTTGGCTGCTAGCGGAGTCTACAATGAGCAGTTCTTC
>-|few|TRBJ2-5|TRBV7-2
CASSLGELETQYF
TGTGCCAGCAGCCTAGGGGAGTTGGAGACCCAGTACTTC
>-|many|TRBJ2-1|TRBV5-1
CASREGSYNEQFF
TGCGCCAGCAGGGAGGGCTCCTACAATGAGCAGTTCTTC
>-|many|TRBJ2-5|TRBV29-1
CSVEMSAKETQYF
TGCAGCGTTGAAATGTCGGCGAAAGAGACCCAGTACTTC
>TRBD1|few|TRBJ1-4|TRBV20-1
CSAGTVNEKLFF
TGCAGTGCCGGGACAGTCAATGAAAAACTGTTTTTT
>TRBD1|-|TRBJ2-5|TRBV5-5
CASSLSSGGGIKTQYF
TGTGCCAGCAGCTTGAGTTCAGGGGGCGGGATAAAGACCCAGTACTTC
>-|few|TRBJ2-5|TRBV20-1
CSARVGQETQYF
TGCAGTGCCCGAGTTGGGCAAGAGACCCAGTACTTC
>-|-|TRBJ2-1|TRBV4-3
CASSQSSQSYNEQFF
TGCGCCAGCAGCCAGTCGTCCCAGTCCTACAATGAGCAGTTCTTC
>-|few|TRBJ2-1|TRBV2
CASRLPTRASDNEQFF
TGTGCCAGCAGACTCCCCACTAGAGCGTCCGACAATGAGCAGTTCTTC
>-|-|TRBJ1-1|TRBV15
CATSKPRGGYTEAFF
TGTGCCACCAGTAAACCGCGTGGGGGGTACACTGAAGCTTTCTTT
>TRBD1|-|TRBJ1-2|TRBV28
CASSFGQGAYGYTF
TGTGCCAGCAGTTTTGGACAGGGGGCGTATGGCTACACCTTC
>-|many|TRBJ1-5|TRBV7-8
CASSLLAGPQHF
TGTGCCAGCAGCTTATTGGCAGGCCCCCAGCATTTT
>TRBD1|few|TRBJ2-5|TRBV5-1
CASTPGGRETQYF
TGCGCCAGCACCCCAGGGGGCCGAGAGACCCAGTACTTC
>-|few|TRBJ2-7|TRBV13
CASSLGRAPYEQYF
TGTGCCAGCAGCTTGGGACGGGCTCCCTACGAGCAGTACTTC
>-|-|TRBJ1-1|TRBV20-1
CSATPPWGTAGLVNTEAFF
TGCAGTGCTACCCCACCCTGGGGGACCGCGGGCCTTGTTAACACTGAAGCTTTCTTT
>-|-|TRBJ2-7|TRBV11-2
CASSFRSGFSGYEQYF
TGTGCCAGCAGCTTCAGGTCGGGGTTCTCGGGATACGAGCAGTACTTC
>-|many|TRBJ1-2|TRBV6-2/TRBV6-3
CASRPDGSGYTF
TGTGCCAGCAGACCCGACGGGTCCGGCTACACCTTC
>TRBD1|few|TRBJ2-7|TRBV3-1
CASSQGGTGPYF
TGTGCCAGCAGCCAAGGCGGGACAGGGCCGTACTTC
>-|-|TRBJ1-4|TRBV6-5
CASSYSADEKLFF
TGTGCCAGCAGTTACTCTGCGGATGAAAAACTGTTTTTT
>-|few|TRBJ2-5|TRBV9
CASSVVATQETQYF
TGTGCCAGCAGCGTAGTTGCGACACAAGAGACCCAGTACTTC
>-|-|TRBJ1-1|TRBV12-2
CASRFEQAVQNTEAFF
TGTGCAAGTCGCTTTGAACAGGCTGTCCAGAACACTGAAGCTTTCTTT
>-|many|TRBJ2-1|TRBV12-3/TRBV12-4
CASTLVGEQFF
TGTGCCAGCACCCTAGTTGGGGAGCAGTTCTTC
>TRBD2|many|TRBJ2-1|TRBV6-2/TRBV6-3
CASTNPSSGGYNEQFF
TGTGCCAGCACCAACCCCTCTAGCGGGGGCTACAATGAGCAGTTCTTC
>TRBD2|many|TRBJ2-1|TRBV5-1
CASRGTSGSTYNEQFF
TGCGCCAGCAGGGGGACTAGCGGGTCTACCTACAATGAGCAGTTCTTC
>-|many|TRBJ2-2|TRBV24-1
CASRDLNTGELFF
TGTGCCTCCCGGGACTTAAACACCGGGGAGCTGTTTTTT
>-|few|TRBJ1-1|TRBV3-1
CASSQGVYEAFF
TGTGCCAGCAGCCAGGGCGTTTATGAAGCTTTCTTT
>TRBD2|few|TRBJ2-1|TRBV20-1
CSAPSGMFNEQFF
TGCAGTGCCCCTAGCGGGATGTTCAATGAGCAGTTCTTC
>TRBD2|-|TRBJ2-3|TRBV29-1
CSVFGRGSTDTQYF
TGCAGCGTTTTTGGGAGGGGTAGCACAGATACGCAGTATTTT
>-|-|TRBJ1-3|TRBV4-3
CASSQDQPSSGNTIYF
TGCGCCAGCAGCCAAGATCAACCGAGCTCTGGAAACACCATATATTTT
>-|few|TRBJ2-6|TRBV27
CASTPRLATTSGANVLTF
TGTGCCAGCACCCCGAGGCTAGCCACCACCTCTGGGGCCAACGTCCTGACTTTC
>-|few|TRBJ2-5|TRBV7-2
CASSSGATQYF
TGTGCCAGCAGCTCCGGAGCGACCCAGTACTTC
>-|many|TRBJ2-1|TRBV11-2
CASSLAYEQFF
TGTGCCAGCAGCCTAGCATATGAGCAGTTCTTC
>-|-|TRBJ2-3|TRBV24-1
CATSDNSKADTQYF
TGTGCCACCAGTGACAACTCGAAGGCAGATACGCAGTATTTT
>TRBD2|-|TRBJ2-2|TRBV3-1
CASSQLYPGTLAGGTGELFF
TGTGCCAGCAGCCAACTTTACCCCGGGACCCTCGCGGGAGGCACCGGGGAGCTGTTTTTT
>-|few|TRBJ1-5|TRBV20-1
CSASDQPQHF
TGCAGTGCTAGTGATCAGCCCCAGCATTTT
>-|few|TRBJ2-7|TRBV7-2
CASSLDLDHEQYF
TGTGCCAGCAGCTTAGACTTGGACCACGAGCAGTACTTC
>-|few|TRBJ2-3|TRBV10-3
CAVNPTGSTDTQYF
TGTGCCGTCAACCCGACGGGGAGCACAGATACGCAGTATTTT
>-|few|TRBJ2-1|TRBV30
CAWSWAASSYNEQFF
TGTGCCTGGAGTTGGGCGGCTAGCTCCTACAATGAGCAGTTCTTC
>TRBD2|-|TRBJ2-1|TRBV20-1
CCARGSGSGTEYNEQFF
TGCTGTGCTAGAGGGTCGGGAAGCGGGACCGAATACAATGAGCAGTTCTTC
>-|few|TRBJ1-2|TRBV9
CASSVVAGTNYGYTF
TGTGCCAGCAGCGTAGTGGCCGGGACAAACTATGGCTACACCTTC
>TRBD2|many|TRBJ2-5|TRBV7-2
CASTPWAGAWETQYF
TGTGCCAGCACCCCCTGGGCGGGAGCTTGGGAGACCCAGTACTTC
>TRBD1|few|TRBJ2-1|TRBV10-3
CAISLRDRLYNEQFF
TGTGCCATCAGTCTCCGGGACAGGTTGTACAATGAGCAGTTCTTC
>-|-|TRBJ2-1|TRBV4-3
CASSQERIGLDNEQFF
TGCGCCAGCAGCCAAGAGAGGATCGGGCTGGACAATGAGCAGTTCTTC
>TRBD1|many|TRBJ1-2|TRBV5-1
CASSLDWTGGYGYTF
TGCGCCAGCAGCTTGGACTGGACAGGGGGCTATGGCTACACCTTC
>-|-|TRBJ2-3|TRBV4-3
CASRVWADTQYF
TGCGCCAGCCGGGTTTGGGCAGATACGCAGTATTTT
>TRBD1|many|TRBJ1-6|TRBV20-1
CSARDLGGASPLHF
TGCAGTGCTAGAGATCTAGGGGGCGCTTCACCCCTCCACTTT
>TRBD1|few|TRBJ1-4|TRBV20-1
CSASRDRDEKLFF
TGCAGTGCTAGCCGGGACAGGGACGAAAAACTGTTTTTT
>-|-|TRBJ2-3|TRBV20-1
CSASLPGAVSTDTQYF
TGCAGTGCTTCACTCCCAGGGGCGGTGAGCACAGATACGCAGTATTTT
>TRBD1|-|TRBJ2-3|TRBV6-1
CASRTGGTDTQYF
TGTGCCAGCCGGACAGGGGGAACAGATACGCAGTATTTT